The rows below give T cell receptor beta chains drawn from one sample of a study of blood T cell repertoires in COVID-19. Only in-frame clones appear in the TCRdb table, and some are missing; sequencing was by immunoSEQ multiplex PCR. The table has about 18,000 clones, approximately 91% seen once. Sequencing input: peripheral blood. The origin of the receptors is a man aged 35 to 55 with active COVID-19. Each CDR3 is given with its conserved first and last residue. D genes are given only for firm matches. Only part of the rows carry a size: once, few, many, or a class if the clone is expanded.

V	J	size	D	CDR3	DNA
TRBV30	TRBJ1-3	.	TRBD1	CALRPRDRDRNTIYF	TGTGCTCTTCGCCCCCGAGACAGGGATAGAAACACCATATATTTT
TRBV4-1	TRBJ2-4	.	TRBD2	CASSQVLAGGPSVKNIQYF	TGCGCCAGCAGCCAAGTCCTAGCGGGAGGGCCCTCCGTCAAAAACATTCAGTACTTC
TRBV7-9	TRBJ1-4	.	.	CASSLGVGGTGSTNEKLFF	TGTGCCAGCAGCTTAGGGGTTGGAGGGACGGGTTCGACTAATGAAAAACTGTTTTTT
TRBV18	TRBJ2-1	.	TRBD2	CASSPPLLGLAGLSSYNEQFF	TGTGCCAGCTCACCACCGTTACTAGGACTAGCGGGCCTTAGCTCCTACAATGAGCAGTTCTTC
TRBV18	TRBJ1-2	.	TRBD1	CASSYGTGTNYGYTF	TGTGCCAGCTCGTACGGGACAGGGACTAACTATGGCTACACCTTC
TRBV19	TRBJ1-6	.	.	CASRRTDNSPLHF	TGTGCCAGTAGAAGGACAGATAATTCACCCCTCCACTTT
TRBV19	TRBJ2-7	.	TRBD2	CASSGGLSYEQYF	TGTGCCAGTAGTGGGGGACTATCTTACGAGCAGTACTTC
TRBV5-1	TRBJ1-2	.	TRBD1	CASSFDRAGYGYTF	TGCGCCAGCAGCTTTGACAGGGCTGGCTATGGCTACACCTTC
TRBV7-9	TRBJ1-2	once	TRBD1	CAAGTAGSPKYGYTF	TGTGCCGCTGGGACAGCAGGATCCCCCAAATATGGCTACACCTTC
TRBV29-1	TRBJ2-2	.	.	CSGAKDTATGELFF	TGCAGCGGAGCGAAGGACACAGCGACCGGGGAGCTGTTTTTT
TRBV29-1	TRBJ2-1	.	TRBD2	CSVEDRTSVRVNNEQFF	TGCAGCGTTGAAGATCGGACTAGCGTTCGGGTCAACAATGAGCAGTTCTTC
TRBV4-1	TRBJ1-5	few	TRBD1	CASSPDRVPSNQPQHF	TGCGCCAGCAGCCCGGACAGGGTTCCAAGCAATCAGCCCCAGCATTTT
TRBV5-6	TRBJ2-1	.	TRBD2	CASSLDAGGQAYNEQFF	TGTGCCAGCAGCTTGGATGCGGGAGGTCAGGCCTACAATGAGCAGTTCTTC
TRBV6-1	TRBJ1-1	.	TRBD1	CASSDLGGAGYTEAFF	TGTGCCAGCAGTGACCTAGGGGGCGCCGGATACACTGAAGCTTTCTTT
TRBV7-9	TRBJ2-1	.	.	CASSPSWREQFF	TGTGCCAGCAGCCCCTCGTGGAGGGAGCAGTTCTTC
TRBV29-1	TRBJ1-2	once	TRBD1	CSVLTGWYYGYTF	TGCAGCGTTTTGACAGGGTGGTACTATGGCTACACCTTC
TRBV18	TRBJ2-4	.	TRBD1	CASSQLLLTGKAKNIQYF	TGTGCCAGCTCCCAACTATTATTGACAGGGAAGGCCAAAAACATTCAGTACTTC
TRBV9	TRBJ2-7	.	TRBD2	CASSVELAGGYEQYF	TGTGCCAGCAGCGTAGAACTAGCGGGAGGTTACGAGCAGTACTTC
TRBV2	TRBJ2-7	.	.	CASSETEAYEQYF	TGTGCCAGCAGCGAGACGGAGGCCTACGAGCAGTACTTC
TRBV10-2	TRBJ2-7	.	TRBD1	CAMGQSSYEQYF	TGCGCCATGGGACAGAGCTCCTACGAGCAGTACTTC
TRBV27	TRBJ2-7	.	TRBD1	CASSERHPGQGDEQYF	TGTGCCAGCAGTGAAAGACATCCGGGACAGGGAGACGAGCAGTACTTC
TRBV30	TRBJ1-5	.	.	CAWPTVSGQPQHF	TGTGCCTGGCCGACAGTCTCGGGTCAGCCCCAGCATTTT
TRBV5-1	TRBJ2-7	.	.	CASSLLSGEQYF	TGCGCCAGCAGCTTGTTATCCGGGGAACAGTACTTC
TRBV6-6	TRBJ1-3	few	.	CASSSAQDSGNTIYF	TGTGCCAGCAGCTCTGCGCAGGACTCTGGAAACACCATATATTTT
TRBV7-7	TRBJ2-5	.	TRBD1	CASSPWTGYQETQYF	TGTGCCAGCAGCCCATGGACAGGGTACCAAGAGACCCAGTACTTC
TRBV11-2	TRBJ2-1	.	TRBD2	CASSLASGSANEQFF	TGTGCCAGCAGCTTAGCTAGCGGGAGTGCCAATGAGCAGTTCTTC
TRBV7-3	TRBJ2-7	once	.	CASNPRGLGYEQYF	TGTGCCAGCAACCCCCGCGGACTTGGGTACGAGCAGTACTTC
TRBV6-6	TRBJ1-2	few	.	CASSQTTGSYGYTF	TGTGCCAGCAGTCAAACTACAGGGAGCTATGGCTACACCTTC
TRBV14	TRBJ2-7	.	.	CASSRVADRHYEQYF	TGTGCCAGCAGCCGAGTTGCGGATCGCCACTACGAGCAGTACTTC
TRBV29-1	TRBJ2-7	.	TRBD1	CSVIPGQGGEQYF	TGCAGCGTTATTCCGGGACAGGGTGGGGAGCAGTACTTC
TRBV5-4	TRBJ2-2	.	TRBD2	CASSVDPGLAVTGELFF	TGTGCCAGCAGCGTGGACCCGGGACTAGCGGTCACCGGGGAGCTGTTTTTT
TRBV7-6	TRBJ2-2	.	TRBD2	CASSRTSGYTGELFF	TGTGCCAGCAGCCGCACTAGCGGGTATACCGGGGAGCTGTTTTTT
TRBV6-1	TRBJ1-5	.	TRBD1	CASSETHWDSGQPQHF	TGTGCCAGCAGTGAGACCCACTGGGACAGCGGGCAGCCCCAGCATTTT
TRBV7-6	TRBJ1-4	.	.	CASSLAGGAGDEKLFF	TGTGCCAGCAGCTTAGCAGGAGGGGCCGGGGACGAAAAACTGTTTTTT
TRBV5-6	TRBJ2-2	.	TRBD2	CASSAEGPLADNTGELFF	TGTGCCAGCAGCGCGGAAGGCCCCCTAGCGGACAACACCGGGGAGCTGTTTTTT
TRBV6-1	TRBJ1-1	.	.	CASSDTGGNTEAFF	TGTGCCAGCAGTGACACCGGGGGGAACACTGAAGCTTTCTTT
TRBV29-1	TRBJ2-1	.	.	CSGQGYDRPNLWENEQFF	TGCAGCGGCCAAGGGTATGACAGGCCTAATCTTTGGGAAAATGAGCAGTTCTTC
TRBV11-2	TRBJ1-3	.	.	CASSPSRTSGNTIYF	TGTGCCAGCAGCCCATCGCGTACCTCTGGAAACACCATATATTTT
TRBV19	TRBJ1-2	.	.	CASRKPGLSAYGYTF	TGTGCCAGTAGAAAACCGGGACTTTCGGCATATGGCTACACCTTC
TRBV19	TRBJ1-2	.	.	CASSIEQVGRYTF	TGTGCCAGTAGTATAGAACAGGTCGGCCGCTACACCTTC
TRBV7-3	TRBJ1-1	once	TRBD1	CASSRTGLTEAFF	TGTGCCAGCAGCCGGACAGGGCTCACTGAAGCTTTCTTT
TRBV29-1	TRBJ2-7	.	.	CSVVDSPYEQYF	TGCAGCGTTGTCGACAGTCCCTACGAGCAGTACTTC
TRBV5-5	TRBJ1-2	.	.	CASSLEARLANYGYTF	TGTGCCAGCAGCTTGGAGGCCAGACTAGCTAACTATGGCTACACCTTC
TRBV7-6	TRBJ2-2	.	.	CASSLRGSGAGGTGELFF	TGTGCCAGCAGCTTACGGGGTTCGGGAGCCGGGGGTACCGGGGAGCTGTTTTTT
TRBV5-4	TRBJ2-7	.	TRBD2	CASSLSGAGQYEQYF	TGTGCCAGCAGCTTGTCAGGAGCGGGGCAATACGAGCAGTACTTC
TRBV7-9	TRBJ1-2	.	.	CASSLGSGNEHYGYTF	TGTGCCAGCAGCTTAGGATCGGGTAATGAACACTATGGCTACACCTTC
TRBV6-5	TRBJ1-1	.	TRBD1	CASRANRGWDTEAFF	TGTGCCAGCAGGGCTAACAGGGGGTGGGACACTGAAGCTTTCTTT
TRBV27	TRBJ1-1	.	TRBD1	CASRINRGEDTEAFF	TGTGCCAGCAGGATAAACAGGGGGGAGGACACTGAAGCTTTCTTT
TRBV21-1	TRBJ2-2	.	.	CASSSLIRGLFF	TGTGCCAGCAGCTCACTTATTCGAGGGCTGTTTTTT
TRBV5-1	TRBJ2-3	.	TRBD1	CASSQGQGAEDTQYF	TGCGCCAGCAGCCAAGGACAGGGGGCGGAAGATACGCAGTATTTT
TRBV5-1	TRBJ1-6	once	TRBD1	CASQPGQGGNSPLHF	TGCGCCAGTCAACCCGGACAGGGAGGAAATTCACCCCTCCACTTT
TRBV4-3	TRBJ2-2	.	.	CASSQARPVEHRGAVF	TGCGCCAGCAGCCAAGCTAGGCCAGTCGAACACCGGGGAGCTGTTTTT
TRBV6-6	TRBJ1-2	.	.	CATHSREGRNYGYTF	TGTGCCACTCATTCCCGGGAGGGTAGAAACTATGGCTACACCTTC
TRBV11-2	TRBJ1-1	.	TRBD1	CASSTTGLTEAFF	TGTGCCAGCAGCACGACAGGGCTTACTGAAGCTTTCTTT
TRBV7-8	TRBJ2-1	.	TRBD1	CASSLDRGLYNEQFF	TGTGCCAGCAGCTTAGATAGGGGGCTCTACAATGAGCAGTTCTTC
TRBV6-5	TRBJ1-5	.	.	CASNPGYSNQPQHF	TGTGCCAGCAATCCGGGGTATAGCAATCAGCCCCAGCATTTT
TRBV3-1/TRBV3-2	TRBJ2-5	.	.	CASSQVLALPETQYF	TGTGCCAGCAGCCAAGTACTAGCCCTCCCAGAGACCCAGTACTTC
TRBV9	TRBJ2-1	.	TRBD2	CASSASGRAGNEQFF	TGTGCCAGCAGCGCCAGCGGGAGGGCCGGGAATGAGCAGTTCTTC
TRBV18	TRBJ1-4	.	.	CASSSSGTQNEKLFF	TGTGCCAGCTCATCCTCCGGGACACAGAATGAAAAACTGTTTTTT